Below, 15 T cell receptor beta chains from the same sample are listed, as sequenced in a study of blood T cell repertoires in COVID-19. Here immunoSEQ multiplex PCR was the method, and the copy in TCRdb shows in-frame clones only, minus some. The table includes a few hundred thousand clones, roughly 84% detected once. The sequenced material came from peripheral blood. All receptors come from a woman in her fifties or sixties who had recovered from COVID-19.

This chain joins TRBV27 and TRBJ2-1; a possible D gene is TRBD2 (5 bases). Germline V gene lookup returns CDR1 MNHEY and CDR2 SMNVEV (reference sequence). V dropped 5 bases and J dropped 4 bases, with 18 bases sitting between them. CDR3 length: 16 amino acids. Here the CDR3 reads CASSPSGVLEYNEQFF. CDR3 in DNA: TGTGCCAGCAGTCCCTCTGGGGTACTAGAGTACAATGAGCAGTTCTTC.

The genes are TRBV30 and TRBJ2-5, with D uncertain. The CDR3 runs 17 residues. CDR1 and CDR2 from the germline V gene are GTSNPN and SVGIG (reference sequence). The V gene lost 0 bases and the J gene lost 0 bases, with 17 bases spanning the gap. CDR3 bases: TGTGCCTGGAGTGTAATCCGGGTCAACCTGTACCAAGAGACCCAGTACTTC. The encoded protein is CAWSVIRVNLYQETQYF.

The genes are TRBV19 and TRBJ2-5; TRBD2 agrees at 15 bases. Germline values: CDR1 LNHDA, CDR2 SQIVND (reference sequence). The ends lost 4 bases at V and 1 base at J; junction bases unmatched: 1. The CDR3 is made up of 16 amino acids. CDR3 coding DNA: TGTGCCAGTAGTAAGGGACTAGCGGGGGGCCAAGAGACCCAGTACTTC. It is translated as CASSKGLAGGQETQYF. The full variable domain, in which reference TRBV19 and TRBJ2-5 provide the parts outside the CDR3, is DGGITQSPKYLFRKEGQNVTLSCEQNLNHDAMYWYRQDPGQGLRLIYYSQIVNDFQKGDIAEGYSVSREKKESFPLTVTSAQKNPTAFYLCASSKGLAGGQETQYFGPGTRLLVL.

The J gene is TRBJ2-1, the V gene TRBV3-1 (or the pseudogene TRBV3-2); TRBD2 might be the D (5 bases). V was shortened by 11 bases and J by 2 bases, with 19 bases between the two germline ends. This CDR3 region has 15 residues. Germline loops: CDR1 LGHDT, CDR2 YNNKEL (reference sequence). CDR3: CAFTSGRGTYNEQFF. The DNA of the CDR3 is TGTGCCTTTACCTCAGGTCGGGGAACCTACAATGAGCAGTTCTTC.

This clone was detected only a few times. The rearrangement joins TRBV6-2 or TRBV6-3 to TRBJ1-1; D is possibly TRBD1 (5 bases). Trimming removed 6 bases from V and 7 bases from J, with 9 bases in between. Germline values: CDR1 MNHEY, CDR2 SVGEGT. The CDR3 contains 11 residues. The CDR3 is CASSQGGEAFF. CDR3 DNA sequence: TGTGCCAGCAGCCAGGGAGGTGAAGCTTTCTTT.

This clone was counted between two and nine times. The chain uses TRBV15 and TRBJ1-5; 8 bases line up with TRBD1. Trimming took 3 bases from V and 4 from J; bases not matched to a gene: 8. This CDR3 contains 16 residues. Germline CDR1 and CDR2: LNHNV and YYDKDF (reference sequence). This CDR3 reads CATSRLSGQVNQPQHF. The DNA of the CDR3 is TGTGCCACCAGCAGGCTATCGGGACAGGTAAATCAGCCCCAGCATTTT.

This clone appeared once. The chain uses TRBV3-1 (or the pseudogene TRBV3-2) and TRBJ1-3; D might be TRBD1 (6 bases). Per the germline V gene, CDR1 is LGHDT and CDR2 is YNNKEL (reference sequence). The CDR3 is 14 residues long. V lost 1 base, J lost 3 bases, and 7 bases lay in between. CDR3 in DNA: TGTGCCAGCAGCCAAGGGGGGCTTGGAAACACCATATATTTT. Its translation: CASSQGGLGNTIYF.

The chain joins TRBV7-2 to TRBJ2-3, with TRBD2 identical over 13 bases. Per the germline V gene, CDR1 is SGHTA and CDR2 is FQGNSA. With V trimmed by 5 bases and J by 4 bases, 6 bases remained unmatched. The CDR3 is 16 amino acids. The CDR3 here is CASSTSGGAYADTQYF. The CDR3 nucleotides read TGTGCCAGCAGCACTAGCGGGGGGGCCTACGCAGATACGCAGTATTTT. Full variable domain (remainder filled in from reference TRBV7-2 and TRBJ2-3): GAGVSQSPSNKVTEKGKDVELRCDPISGHTALYWYRQSLGQGLEFLIYFQGNSAPDKSGLPSDRFSAERTGGSVSTLTIQRTQQEDSAVYLCASSTSGGAYADTQYFGPGTRLTVL.

J is TRBJ2-7 and V is TRBV7-9; D might be TRBD2 (6 bases). V gave up 2 bases and J gave up 5 bases, with 16 bases separating them. The germline V gene has CDR1 SEHNR and CDR2 FQNEAQ (reference sequence). This CDR3 is built from 15 residues. CDR3 bases: TGTGCCAGCAGCTTAATGGGGACTTCCCGCGACGAGCAGTACTTC. This translates into CASSLMGTSRDEQYF.

This chain uses TRBV4-2 with TRBJ2-3; TRBD2 might be the D (7 bases). The germline CDR1 and CDR2 sequences are LGHNA and YNFKEQ. The CDR3 extends over 14 amino acids. The V and J ends lost 6 bases and 3 bases respectively, with 13 bases between them. The CDR3 loop is CASSRGADTDTQYF. The CDR3 DNA reads TGTGCCAGCAGTCGGGGGGCGGATACAGATACGCAGTATTTT.

The chain is built from TRBV5-4 and TRBJ2-7; D may be TRBD2 (5 bases). Between the trimmed V and J ends, which lost 4 bases and 2 bases, there was a span of 19 bases. The germline V gene encodes CDR1 SGHNT and CDR2 YYREEE (reference sequence). The length of the CDR3 is 16 residues. CDR3 sequence (DNA): TGTGCCAGCAGCCCATCGGGGAGCGGTGCCCCCTACGAGCAGTACTTC. Residues: CASSPSGSGAPYEQYF.

The chain uses TRBV16 and TRBJ2-7; 7 nucleotides line up with TRBD1. Germline V gene lookup returns CDR1 KGHSY and CDR2 FQNENV. The CDR3 spans 12 residues. Germline trimming cut 2 bases from V and 10 bases from J; bases unmatched to any gene: 5. CDR3 bases: TGTGCCAGCAGCCAAGAAACAGGGGTCCAGTACTTC. This encodes CASSQETGVQYF.

This clone was found a few times. The rearrangement joins TRBV12-3 or TRBV12-4 to TRBJ1-6; 8 positions match TRBD1. The CDR3 has 13 residues. V shed 7 bases and J 7 bases; nucleotides not matched to a gene: 3. The DNA of the CDR3 is TGTGCCAGCACTGGACAGGGCAATTCACCCCTCCACTTT. The encoded protein is CASTGQGNSPLHF.

The chain has TRBV12-3 or TRBV12-4 and TRBJ2-7; D is possibly TRBD2 (6 bases). This CDR3 contains 12 residues. V was trimmed by 5 bases and J by 8 bases, leaving 13 bases between them. The CDR3, as DNA: TGTGCCAGCAGTACGACTAGTAACAAGCAGTACTTC. Encoded protein: CASSTTSNKQYF.

This chain joins TRBV19 and TRBJ1-1, with TRBD1 as a possible D gene (5 bases). CDR1 LNHDA and CDR2 SQIVND come from the germline V gene (reference sequence). The ends were cut back, 0 bases at V and 0 bases at J, with 5 bases in the middle. The CDR3 runs 14 residues. CDR3 bases: TGTGCCAGTAGTATAGACAGGGTGAACACTGAAGCTTTCTTT. Residues: CASSIDRVNTEAFF.